This passage covers 25 T cell receptor beta chains from one sample sequenced in a study of blood T cell repertoires in COVID-19. Measured with immunoSEQ multiplex PCR; TCRdb has only the in-frame clones, and not every one. The table records over 300,000 clones, around 90% of them present only once. The sample consisted of peripheral blood. The receptors shown here come from a man between 18 and 29 years old with active or convalescent COVID-19.

J is TRBJ2-7 and V is TRBV11-2; 7 nucleotides match TRBD1. This CDR3 spans 14 amino acids. The germline gives CDR1 SGHAT, CDR2 FQNNGV. Trimming took 3 bases from V and 5 from J; bases not matched to a gene: 7. CDR3 nucleotides: TGTGCCAGCAGCTTCCCGACAGGGCTGGACGAGCAGTACTTC. It is translated as CASSFPTGLDEQYF.

The J gene is TRBJ1-5, the V gene TRBV7-2; D is uncertain. The CDR3 is made up of 13 amino acids. Germline V gene data show CDR1 as SGHTA and CDR2 as FQGNSA. Trimming removed 3 bases at V and 3 bases at J, with 6 bases between. The CDR3 coding sequence is TGTGCCAGCAGCTTTTTTTACAATCAGCCCCAGCATTTT. Its translation: CASSFFYNQPQHF.

V and J are TRBV10-3 and TRBJ1-2, with 10 positions matching TRBD1. J gave up 2 bases and V 3 bases, and 12 bases lay outside the gene matches. This CDR3 spans 18 amino acids. Germline CDR1 is ENHRY and CDR2 is SYGVKD. CDR3 nucleotides: TGTGCCATCAGTGACCCCGGGACAGGGGCCTCTTCGAACTATGGCTACACCTTC. Its protein product is CAISDPGTGASSNYGYTF.

The chain links TRBV7-6 to TRBJ1-2; 10 nucleotides align to TRBD1. CDR3 length: 16 residues. V shed 4 bases and J 4 bases; nucleotides not matched to a gene: 9. The germline V gene encodes CDR1 SGHVS and CDR2 FNYEAQ. The CDR3 sequence: CASSSMTGGDFYGYTF. The DNA for the CDR3 is TGTGCCAGCAGCTCCATGACAGGGGGCGACTTCTATGGCTACACCTTC.

The chain recombines TRBV27 with TRBJ1-2; D may be TRBD1 (6 bases). The V end lost 5 bases, the J end lost 7 bases, and 14 bases lay between the germline ends. The V gene's germline CDR1 is MNHEY and CDR2 SMNVEV (reference sequence). There are 13 residues in the CDR3. This CDR3 is CASSPGQFTGYTF. CDR3 coding DNA: TGTGCCAGCAGTCCTGGACAGTTTACTGGCTACACCTTC.

The chain is built from TRBV4-1 and TRBJ2-1, with TRBD2 matching over 12 bases. With 1 base clipped from V and 6 bases from J, the junction kept 4 bases outside the gene matches. The CDR3 is 16 amino acids. Germline V CDR1 and CDR2: MGHRA, YSYEKL. CDR3 loop: CASSQVALAGGNEQFF. As DNA, the CDR3 is TGCGCCAGCAGCCAAGTCGCACTAGCGGGAGGCAATGAGCAGTTCTTC.

The chain joins TRBV7-2 to TRBJ1-6, with a tentative D call TRBD1 (6 bases). Per germline, CDR1 SGHTA and CDR2 FQGNSA. V was clipped by 0 bases and J by 0 bases, with 9 bases between them. This CDR3 is 17 amino acids long. The CDR3 nucleotides read TGTGCCAGCAGCTTAGCCACAGGGAGCTCCTATAATTCACCCCTCCACTTT. It is translated as CASSLATGSSYNSPLHF.

CDR3 coding DNA: TGCGCCAGCAGCTTGGGTCGCACACAAGAGACCCAGTACTTC. Translating gives CASSLGRTQETQYF. The rearrangement joins TRBV5-1 to TRBJ2-5; D unresolved. Germline V gives CDR1 SGHRS, CDR2 YFSETQ. V was shortened by 0 bases and J by 2 bases, with 8 bases between the two germline ends. This CDR3 spans 14 amino acids.

The chain carries TRBV2 and TRBJ1-5, with 9 bases lining up with TRBD1. J was trimmed by 2 bases and V by 7 bases; bases with no gene match: 12. This CDR3 comprises 17 residues. Germline V gene sequence: CDR1 SNHLY, CDR2 FYNNEI. The CDR3 here is CASTGTGKDLGNQPQHF. The CDR3 nucleotides are TGTGCCAGCACCGGGACAGGGAAAGATTTGGGCAATCAGCCCCAGCATTTT.

This chain joins TRBV5-1 and TRBJ2-7; tentatively, D is TRBD2 (6 bases). CDR3 length: 17 amino acids. The V and J ends lost 0 bases and 1 base respectively, with 17 bases between them. The germline CDR1 and CDR2 sequences are SGHRS and YFSETQ. CDR3 bases: TGCGCCAGCAGCTTGGCACCTAGTGGGACTGAGTCCTACGAGCAGTACTTC. This codes for CASSLAPSGTESYEQYF.

The chain recombines TRBV19 with TRBJ1-2, with 7 positions matching TRBD1. Germline assignment: CDR1 LNHDA and CDR2 SQIVND (reference sequence). V lost 5 bases to trimming and J lost 4 bases; unmatched junction nucleotides: 10. The CDR3 has 15 amino acids. This chain's CDR3 is CASSYSGTDAYGYTF. The CDR3 DNA is TGTGCCAGTAGTTATTCAGGGACAGACGCCTATGGCTACACCTTC.

The chain uses TRBV7-9 and TRBJ1-6; 8 bases are shared with TRBD1. The CDR3 has 17 residues. The V gene's germline CDR1 is SEHNR and CDR2 FQNEAQ (reference sequence). V lost 5 bases to trimming and J lost 2 bases; unmatched junction nucleotides: 8. The CDR3 coding sequence is TGTGCCAGCAGCCCATCGGACAGGGTTGCCTATAATTCACCCCTCCACTTT. Its protein is CASSPSDRVAYNSPLHF. Drawing the rest from reference TRBV7-9 and TRBJ1-6, the complete variable domain is DTGVSQNPRHKITKRGQNVTFRCDPISEHNRLYWYRQTLGQGPEFLTYFQNEAQLEKSRLLSDRFSAERPKGSFSTLEIQRTEQGDSAMYLCASSPSDRVAYNSPLHFGNGTRLTVT.

The V gene is TRBV27, the J gene TRBJ2-7, with 7 positions matching TRBD1. CDR1 and CDR2 from the germline V gene are MNHEY and SMNVEV (reference sequence). V shed 3 bases, J shed 3 bases, and the junction held 8 bases outside the gene matches. This CDR3 is 15 amino acids long. The DNA of the CDR3 is TGTGCCAGCAGTTTGGGGACAGCCTGGGGCTACGAGCAGTACTTC. Amino acid sequence: CASSLGTAWGYEQYF.

This chain connects TRBV27 to TRBJ2-7, with 10 bases lining up with TRBD2. The CDR3 contains 13 residues. Germline CDR1 is MNHEY and CDR2 is SMNVEV (reference sequence). The V and J ends lost 5 bases and 3 bases, in that order; junction bases with no gene match: 1. The chain's CDR3 is CASSASGSYEQYF. DNA for the CDR3: TGTGCCAGCAGTGCTAGCGGGAGCTACGAGCAGTACTTC.

The V gene is TRBV28, the J gene TRBJ2-4; D is possibly TRBD2 (7 bases). In germline, CDR1 is MDHEN, CDR2 SYDVKM. Trimming left V 6 bases short and J 7 bases short, with 13 bases between. The CDR3 spans 13 residues. Written as DNA, the CDR3 is TGTGCCAGCAGAACCGGGGGGCAGAACATTCAGTACTTC. Translation gives CASRTGGQNIQYF.

The chain recombines TRBV15 with TRBJ1-4; no firm D call. The CDR3 totals 15 residues. The V gene's germline CDR1 is LNHNV and CDR2 YYDKDF (reference sequence). V dropped 0 bases and J dropped 7 bases, with 12 bases sitting between them. CDR3 sequence (DNA): TGTGCCACCAGCAGAGACGGGATCGGGAGTGAAAAACTGTTTTTT. It is translated as CATSRDGIGSEKLFF.

The V and J genes are TRBV27 and TRBJ2-5; 11 bases line up with TRBD2. The CDR3 spans 16 residues. Looked up from germline, CDR1 is MNHEY and CDR2 is SMNVEV (reference sequence). The V gene end was trimmed by 3 bases and the J gene end by 1 base; junction bases not matched to a gene: 4. CDR3 amino acids: CASSFRLAGSQETQYF. The CDR3, as DNA: TGTGCCAGCAGTTTCCGACTAGCGGGGTCCCAAGAGACCCAGTACTTC.

The chain uses TRBV4-1 and TRBJ2-1, with no clear D. The V end lost 0 bases, the J end lost 10 bases, and 7 bases lay between the germline ends. Germline V gives CDR1 MGHRA, CDR2 YSYEKL. This CDR3 is built from 12 residues. The CDR3: CASSQEKREQFF. The DNA of the CDR3 is TGCGCCAGCAGCCAAGAAAAGAGAGAGCAGTTCTTC.

This chain connects TRBV9 to TRBJ2-3; tentative D call: TRBD1 (6 bases). CDR1 SGDLS and CDR2 YYNGEE come from the germline V gene. Between the trimmed V and J ends, which lost 7 bases and 2 bases, there was a span of 14 bases. The CDR3 consists of 14 residues. CDR3 sequence: CASWRGGSTDTQYF. DNA for the CDR3: TGTGCCAGCTGGAGAGGGGGATCCACAGATACGCAGTATTTT.

This CDR3 reads CASSLGWKTGEEKLFF. CDR3 bases: TGTGCCAGCAGCTTGGGGTGGAAGACAGGGGAAGAAAAACTGTTTTTT. J is TRBJ1-4 and V is TRBV5-6; 8 nucleotides agree with TRBD1. This CDR3 region has 16 residues. V was pared by 0 bases and J by 8 bases, with 9 bases of the junction left unmatched. CDR1 is SGHDT and CDR2 is YYEEEE in the germline V gene.

V and J are TRBV4-3 and TRBJ2-1; D remains unclear. V lost 1 base, J lost 2 bases, and 6 bases lay in between. This CDR3 is 14 amino acids long. Germline CDR1 reads LGHNA; CDR2 reads YSLEER. CDR3: CASSQVVTYNEQFF. For the CDR3, the DNA is TGCGCCAGCAGCCAAGTAGTGACCTACAATGAGCAGTTCTTC.

The CDR3 bases are TGCGCCAGCAGCCCACCGGGGGACTCTGAGTTCTTC. Translated, it gives CASSPPGDSEFF. The V call is TRBV5-1, the J call TRBJ2-1; D perhaps matches TRBD2 (6 bases). Germline assignment: CDR1 SGHRS and CDR2 YFSETQ. This CDR3 has 12 amino acids. V was clipped by 4 bases and J by 14 bases, with 16 bases between them.

V is TRBV18 and J is TRBJ2-4, with 8 bases identical to TRBD2. The CDR3 has 14 residues. Germline loops: CDR1 KGHSH, CDR2 LQKENI. V shed 3 bases and J 11 bases; nucleotides not matched to a gene: 9. CDR3 in DNA: TGTGCCAGCTCACCGTCGGGGGGGCCCGTCTTTCAGTACTTC. This encodes CASSPSGGPVFQYF.

On this clone: Other DNA sequences in this specimen translate into the identical CDR3. The chain joins TRBV28 to TRBJ1-5; no clear D. The V gene's germline CDR1 is MDHEN and CDR2 SYDVKM. The germline V and J ends were trimmed by 5 bases and 0 bases, with 8 bases remaining between them. The CDR3 is made up of 14 amino acids. The CDR3 loop is CASSRTVSNQPQHF. In nucleotides, the CDR3 is TGTGCCAGCAGTCGAACAGTTAGCAATCAGCCCCAGCATTTT.

The chain uses TRBV7-2 and TRBJ1-5, with D possibly TRBD1 on 5 matching bases. The CDR3 runs 15 residues. CDR1 is SGHTA and CDR2 is FQGNSA in the germline V gene. Trimming stripped 1 base from V and 8 bases from J, with 15 bases between. The CDR3 is CASSLVGRGTKPQHF. The DNA for the CDR3 is TGTGCCAGCAGCTTAGTGGGACGGGGGACCAAGCCCCAGCATTTT. Full variable domain (rest looked up from reference TRBV7-2 and TRBJ1-5): GAGVSQSPSNKVTEKGKDVELRCDPISGHTALYWYRQSLGQGLEFLIYFQGNSAPDKSGLPSDRFSAERTGGSVSTLTIQRTQQEDSAVYLCASSLVGRGTKPQHFGDGTRLSIL.